Below, 21 T cell receptor beta chains from the same sample are listed, as sequenced in a study of blood T cells in healthy people across ages. The authors ran a second PCR of about 6 to 11 cycles using a sample-barcoded 5' primer and a J-beta primer mix. MiXCR, applied by TCRdb to the 5' RACE reads, yields one record per CDR3 protein. The table shows 450,000 to 650,000 distinct CDR3 sequences, with about 25% occurring only once. The sample was also linked to a second study, of T cells of mothers and their children.

Sequencing used blood. These receptor sequences come from a boy younger than 18 in good health.

CDR3 bases: TGTGCCAGCAGTTTATGGACTACAAATGCAGATACGCAGTATTTT. This sequence encodes CASSLWTTNADTQYF. V usage is TRBV28 and J usage is TRBJ2-3, with D possibly being TRBD2 (5 bases). CDR1 and CDR2 (germline): MDHEN, SYDVKM. The CDR3 extends over 15 amino acids. The V end was cut by 0 bases, the J end by 4 bases, with 11 bases between.

The chain links TRBV28 to TRBJ2-1, with 8 bases fitting TRBD2. The CDR3 is 15 amino acids. Germline loops: CDR1 MDHEN, CDR2 SYDVKM. V was pared by 8 bases and J by 5 bases, with 11 bases of the junction left unmatched. CDR3 residues: CASLSETGGHNEQFF. Written as DNA, the CDR3 is TGTGCCAGCCTCTCAGAGACGGGAGGGCACAATGAGCAGTTCTTC.

The table lists this clonotype with a few counts. This chain connects TRBV29-1 to TRBJ2-7, with TRBD1 matching 7 bases. V trimming: 1 base; J trimming: 3 bases; junction bases outside the gene matches: 6. Germline assignment: CDR1 SQVTM and CDR2 ANQGSEA. This CDR3 has 14 amino acids. CDR3 nucleotides: TGCAGCGTTGAAGGGGGCGACAGGGACTACGAGCAGTACTTC. The encoded protein is CSVEGGDRDYEQYF.

This sequence joins TRBV27 and TRBJ2-1, with 11 bases that match TRBD1. Germline V lookup: CDR1 MNHEY, CDR2 SMNVEV (reference sequence). V gave up 3 bases and J gave up 7 bases; unmatched junction bases: 5. The CDR3 is 15 amino acids. Here the CDR3 reads CASSFLDRGRNEQFF. The CDR3 nucleotides are TGTGCCAGCAGTTTTTTGGACAGGGGGCGTAATGAGCAGTTCTTC.

The gene calls are TRBV27 and TRBJ2-5; D possibly matches TRBD1 or TRBD2 (5 bases each). CDR1 is MNHEY, CDR2 SMNVEV, per germline (reference sequence). This CDR3 is built from 18 residues. V was pared by 5 bases and J by 10 bases, with 32 bases between. CDR3: CASSPNRWDHRLERDQYF. CDR3 coding DNA: TGTGCCAGCAGTCCCAACCGTTGGGACCACCGCCTCGAGAGAGACCAGTACTTC.

This chain links TRBV10-2 with TRBJ2-5; TRBD1 aligns across 8 bases. The CDR3 has 17 amino acids. In germline, CDR1 is WSHSY, CDR2 SAAADI. V dropped 2 bases and J dropped 2; count of bases not matched to a gene: 10. CDR3 nucleotides: TGCGCCAGCAGTGAGCCAGGCGGGACAGGAGCTCAAGAGACCCAGTACTTC. Protein sequence: CASSEPGGTGAQETQYF.

The chain combines TRBV4-1 with TRBJ2-3; D is possibly TRBD1 or TRBD2 (6 bases each). V was pared by 8 bases and J by 6 bases, with 15 bases between. Germline CDR1 reads MGHRA; CDR2 reads YSYEKL. The CDR3 runs 13 residues. CDR3 region: CASGGQGEDTQYF. As DNA, the CDR3 is TGCGCCAGCGGGGGGCAGGGAGAGGATACGCAGTATTTT.

The rearrangement links TRBV20-1 to TRBJ2-3, with 10 bases fitting TRBD2. There are 17 residues in the CDR3. J was trimmed by 0 bases and V by 2 bases; bases with no gene match: 8. Germline assignment: CDR1 DFQATT and CDR2 SNEGSKA (reference sequence). CDR3 in amino acids: CSARRSSGSFSTDTQYF. In DNA form, the CDR3 reads TGCAGTGCTAGAAGGTCTAGCGGGAGTTTTAGCACAGATACGCAGTATTTT.

The rearrangement links TRBV20-1 to TRBJ2-1, with D possibly matching TRBD1 (6 bases). The CDR3 covers 16 residues. The V gene lost 5 bases and the J gene lost 0 bases, with 17 bases spanning the gap. CDR1 and CDR2 (germline): DFQATT, SNEGSKA (reference sequence). This chain's CDR3 is CSAQNPGTNSYNEQFF. The CDR3 DNA reads as TGCAGTGCTCAAAATCCCGGGACAAACTCCTACAATGAGCAGTTCTTC.

There are a few counts of this clonotype. This chain joins TRBV20-1 and TRBJ2-7; D remains ambiguous. The CDR3 covers 14 residues. Trimming stripped 5 bases from V and 2 bases from J, with 16 bases between. The V gene's germline CDR1 is DFQATT and CDR2 SNEGSKA (reference sequence). The CDR3 region is CSAGVRTVAYEQYF. In nucleotides, the CDR3 is TGCAGTGCTGGGGTAAGGACGGTGGCCTACGAGCAGTACTTC.

The rearrangement joins TRBV19 to TRBJ2-7, with D perhaps given as TRBD1 or TRBD2 (5 bases each). Between the trimmed V and J ends, which lost 9 bases and 2 bases, there was a span of 17 bases. CDR1 LNHDA and CDR2 SQIVND come from the germline V gene (reference sequence). CDR3 length: 14 amino acids. The CDR3 loop reads CASSRGEGTYEQYF. CDR3 DNA: TGTGCCAGCTCACGAGGAGAGGGGACCTACGAGCAGTACTTC. Variable domain in full (rest from reference TRBV19 and TRBJ2-7): DGGITQSPKYLFRKEGQNVTLSCEQNLNHDAMYWYRQDPGQGLRLIYYSQIVNDFQKGDIAEGYSVSREKKESFPLTVTSAQKNPTAFYLCASSRGEGTYEQYFGPGTRLTVT.

This clonotype appeared a few times. CDR3 nucleotides: TGCAGCGTAGCCGGGGATAAGGGCGAGCAGTTCTTC. As protein: CSVAGDKGEQFF. The J gene is TRBJ2-1, the V gene TRBV29-1; weak D call: TRBD2 (5 bases). This CDR3 comprises 12 residues. Germline V lookup: CDR1 SQVTM, CDR2 ANQGSEA. V was pared by 6 bases and J by 10 bases, with 16 bases between.

This rearrangement joins TRBV3-1 to TRBJ2-7; D might be TRBD1 (6 bases). The CDR3 spans 12 residues. Deletions cut 8 bases from V and 2 bases from J, with 10 bases between. Germline CDR1 LGHDT, CDR2 YNNKEL (reference sequence). This CDR3 reads CASSTGPYEQYF. CDR3 coding DNA: TGTGCCAGCTCAACAGGGCCCTACGAGCAGTACTTC.

The rearrangement uses TRBV5-1 and TRBJ2-7; no reliable D call. The CDR3 has 14 residues. Trimming shortened V by 2 bases and J by 2 bases, and 11 bases separated the two germline ends. The germline V gene has CDR1 SGHRS and CDR2 YFSETQ. The CDR3 DNA sequence: TGCGCCAGCAGCTTAGGGCGTTCAGCCTACGAGCAGTACTTC. Translating it yields CASSLGRSAYEQYF.

The chain combines TRBV7-9 with TRBJ1-6; D unclear. CDR1 and CDR2 (germline): SEHNR, FQNEAQ (reference sequence). The germline V and J ends were trimmed by 5 bases and 8 bases, with 10 bases remaining between them. The length of the CDR3 is 13 residues. CDR3 sequence reads: CASSPTVDSPLHF. The CDR3 nucleotides are TGTGCCAGCAGCCCGACGGTGGATTCACCCCTCCACTTT.

J is TRBJ2-5 and V is TRBV11-2, with TRBD1 matching 9 bases. Germline lookup yields CDR1 SGHAT and CDR2 FQNNGV. The CDR3 length is 15 residues. The V gene end was trimmed by 3 bases and the J gene end by 7 bases; junction bases not matched to a gene: 9. CDR3 in amino acids: CASSFRGQGLRTQYF. CDR3 DNA: TGTGCCAGCAGCTTCCGGGGACAGGGTCTCAGGACCCAGTACTTC.

V usage is TRBV13 and J usage is TRBJ1-1; D is ambiguous. The germline CDR1 and CDR2 sequences are PRHDT and FYEKMQ (reference sequence). The CDR3 extends over 14 amino acids. With 7 bases removed from V and 4 bases from J, the gap between germline ends came to 16 bases. The chain's CDR3 is CASTSSQEGTEAFF. The CDR3 coding sequence is TGTGCCAGCACCTCTAGCCAAGAGGGCACTGAAGCTTTCTTT.

This sequence joins TRBV7-9 and TRBJ2-2; D is undetermined. CDR1 and CDR2 (germline): SEHNR, FQNEAQ (reference sequence). Deletions cut 5 bases from V and 0 bases from J, with 13 bases between. The CDR3 spans 16 residues. Here the CDR3 DNA reads TGTGCCAGCAGCCCGCCCCCAGCGACGAACACCGGGGAGCTGTTTTTT. Encoded protein: CASSPPPATNTGELFF.

This clonotype is a singleton in its sample. The chain combines TRBV5-1 with TRBJ2-3; perhaps TRBD1 as D (5 bases). V was shortened by 0 bases and J by 6 bases, with 11 bases between the two germline ends. Germline assignment: CDR1 SGHRS and CDR2 YFSETQ. The CDR3 sequence is 14 residues long. CDR3 in amino acids: CASSLGREADTQYF. CDR3 nucleotides: TGCGCCAGCAGCTTGGGCAGGGAAGCCGATACGCAGTATTTT.

A few counts support this clonotype. The rearrangement links TRBV25-1 to TRBJ1-1; D remains unclear. V shed 11 bases and J shed 8 bases, with 15 bases lying between them. Per germline, CDR1 MGHDK and CDR2 SYGVNS. The CDR3 length is 11 residues. The CDR3 is CAGVLGQEAFF. The CDR3, as DNA: TGTGCCGGCGTGCTCGGCCAGGAAGCTTTCTTT.

This clonotype was picked up a small number of times. At one end, the junction sequence differs from germline, possibly due to a read error. The chain couples TRBV12-3 or TRBV12-4 to TRBJ2-7; 11 bases agree with TRBD1. This CDR3 has 14 amino acids. The CDR3 DNA reads as TGTGCCGGCAGTCCGACCGGGACAGGGGGCGAGCAGTACTTC. It yields the protein CAGSPTGTGGEQYF.